This T cell receptor beta chain comes out of a study of OX40 agonist ivuxolimab in advanced cancers. Assay used: immunoSEQ multiplex PCR; TCRdb lists only in-frame clones, some missing. Of roughly 29,000 clones listed, 84% are singletons. Germline V gives CDR1 SGHAT, CDR2 FQNNGV. V trimming: 4 bases; J trimming: 4 bases; junction bases outside the gene matches: 4. The CDR3 totals 15 residues. The TCR was taken from an adult with an advanced solid tumor such as melanoma, head and neck, liver or kidney cancer. This material consisted of CD4+ or CD8+ T cells sorted from blood, taken in a trial of the OX40 agonist ivuxolimab. The V and J genes are TRBV11-2 and TRBJ2-1; 10 nucleotides align to TRBD2. CDR3 loop: CASSSGTSEYNEQFF. The CDR3 DNA is TGTGCCAGCAGCTCCGGGACTAGCGAGTACAATGAGCAGTTCTTC.